The 4 T cell receptor beta chains below all came from one sample that was sequenced in a study of T cell repertoires in cytomegalovirus infection. Each CDR3 protein gets one entry after TCRdb re-called the reads with MiXCR. The sample holds hundreds of thousands of distinct CDR3 sequences, 30% to 35% seen once. These receptors have no identified antigens. The specimen was cultured PBMCs, collected from culture after CMV antigen stimulation. These receptors all stem from a human donor in good health (CMV status not recorded). Some clones in this sample may be carry-over from other donors' samples.

The CDR3: CASSSTGSRDGYTF. CDR3 nucleotide sequence: TGTGCCAGCAGTTCGACAGGCAGTCGCGATGGCTACACCTTC. The chain uses TRBV6-1 and TRBJ1-2; maybe TRBD1 (6 bases). CDR1 is MNHNS, CDR2 SASEGT, per germline. This CDR3 has 14 residues. The V gene lost 5 bases and the J gene lost 6 bases, with 16 bases spanning the gap.

This clonotype has at least ten counts. V usage is TRBV4-1 and J usage is TRBJ2-1, with D tentatively TRBD2 (6 bases). The CDR3 runs to 14 residues. The germline V gene encodes CDR1 MGHRA and CDR2 YSYEKL. V lost 4 bases, J lost 3 bases, and 10 bases lay in between. The CDR3: CASSPRAGYNEQFF. The CDR3 region has the DNA TGCGCCAGCAGCCCTAGAGCGGGCTACAATGAGCAGTTCTTC.

V and J are TRBV19 and TRBJ2-1, with D perhaps matching TRBD1 (6 bases). There are 16 residues in the CDR3. Trimming left V 9 bases short and J 4 bases short, with 22 bases between. Germline CDR1 LNHDA, CDR2 SQIVND (reference sequence). In nucleotides, the CDR3 is TGTGCCAGCAGGGGTTCGGGCAGGGGCGATTACAATGAGCAGTTCTTC. Translated, it gives CASRGSGRGDYNEQFF.

The rearrangement uses TRBV20-1 and TRBJ2-3, with 7 positions matching TRBD2. Germline V gene data show CDR1 as DFQATT and CDR2 as SNEGSKA (reference sequence). This CDR3 comprises 14 residues. With V trimmed by 5 bases and J by 0 bases, 5 bases remained unmatched. CDR3 nucleotides: TGCAGTGCTCAAAGCGGGGCTAGCACAGATACGCAGTATTTT. Translation: CSAQSGASTDTQYF.